This TCR beta chain was identified in a study of cytomegalovirus exposure and HLA in healthy donors. The PCR was carried out with 60 Vbeta primers and 13 Jbeta primers. Only in-frame clones appear in the TCRdb table, and some are missing; sequencing was by immunoSEQ multiplex PCR. The sample includes roughly 130,000 clones, roughly 80% seen only once; the top ten take 1%. V lost 4 bases and J 3 bases, leaving 16 bases between the germline ends. The CDR3 runs to 15 residues. This chain uses TRBV23-1 with TRBJ2-7; possibly TRBD1 for D (6 bases). TRBV23-1 is designated an ORF whose function remains uncertain. The sequence was obtained from a man in his forties in good health and CMV-seronegative. The sample comprised PBMCs. CDR3 residues: CASSRGLTNHYEQYF. The CDR3 bases are TGCGCCAGCAGTCGGGGGCTTACCAATCACTACGAGCAGTACTTC.